Listed here are 26 T cell receptor beta chains from one sample, sequenced in a study of post-analysis software for immune sequencing data. Whole-study findings and limits: Controls had lower frequencies than patients of about 5 TRBV segments, which included TRBV5-6, TRBV5-1 and TRBV20-1.

Every TCR beta cDNA library bore unique molecular identifiers. TCRdb passed the PCR reads through MiXCR, listing each CDR3 protein once. The table records under 650,000 distinct CDR3 sequences, roughly 46% of them present only once. These receptors are not linked to any known antigen. The sample taken for sequencing was blood. The source is a girl aged 5-17 years with multiple sclerosis.

V usage is TRBV5-1 and J usage is TRBJ2-3, with 7 bases aligning to TRBD2. Germline V CDR1 and CDR2: SGHRS, YFSETQ. The CDR3 runs 16 residues. V shed 7 bases and J 4 bases; nucleotides not matched to a gene: 15. The DNA for the CDR3 is TGCGCCAGCGGGATGTCTCCGGGAGGAGTCGCAGATACGCAGTATTTT. Its translation: CASGMSPGGVADTQYF.

The chain has TRBV10-3 and TRBJ1-1; D is unclear. This CDR3 is built from 12 residues. Germline V CDR1 and CDR2: ENHRY, SYGVKD. The V end lost 3 bases, the J end lost 11 bases, and 13 bases lay between the germline ends. CDR3 nucleotide sequence: TGTGCCATCAGTGATGACCGGCCTTTTGCTTTCTTT. The encoded protein is CAISDDRPFAFF.

This clonotype has more than one count but fewer than ten. V is TRBV7-2 and J is TRBJ2-7; D remains unclear. The CDR3 is 13 amino acids. Germline CDR1 SGHTA, CDR2 FQGNSA. Trimming cost V 4 bases and J 2 bases, with 9 bases left between them. The chain's CDR3 is CASSSASAYEQYF. The CDR3 nucleotides are TGTGCCAGCAGCTCGGCCTCGGCCTACGAGCAGTACTTC.

This clonotype occurred a few times. The V call is TRBV6-6, the J call TRBJ2-1; maybe TRBD1 (5 bases). This CDR3 is built from 11 residues. V lost 4 bases and J lost 10, with 8 bases in between. The V gene's germline CDR1 is MNHNY and CDR2 SVGAGI (reference sequence). CDR3 loop: CASSSDIEQFF. CDR3 nucleotide sequence: TGTGCCAGCAGTTCGGACATCGAGCAGTTCTTC.

This clonotype appeared once. The chain has TRBV28 and TRBJ2-7; D possibly corresponds to TRBD2 (6 bases). The CDR3 contains 15 residues. V dropped 4 bases and J dropped 0 bases, with 13 bases sitting between them. Looked up from germline, CDR1 is MDHEN and CDR2 is SYDVKM. CDR3 DNA sequence: TGTGCCAGCAGTTCCGGGACTCAGAGCTCCTACGAGCAGTACTTC. This translates into CASSSGTQSSYEQYF.

This clonotype was counted once. The chain links TRBV20-1 to TRBJ2-3; unclear D gene. Trimming stripped 5 bases from V and 6 bases from J, with 6 bases between. CDR3 size: 10 residues. CDR1 and CDR2 (germline): DFQATT, SNEGSKA (reference sequence). CDR3 residues: CSAWLDTQYF. Here the CDR3 DNA reads TGCAGTGCTTGGTTGGATACGCAGTATTTT.

This clonotype showed up just a few times. The V call is TRBV5-1, the J call TRBJ1-1; a weak D match, TRBD1 (6 bases). This CDR3 contains 14 residues. Germline CDR1 reads SGHRS; CDR2 reads YFSETQ. With 0 bases removed from V and 1 base from J, the gap between germline ends came to 7 bases. CDR3 DNA sequence: TGCGCCAGCAGCTTGGCACAGGGGAACACTGAAGCTTTCTTT. Translation gives CASSLAQGNTEAFF.

The V call is TRBV4-1, the J call TRBJ2-5; 8 bases agree with TRBD2. CDR1 MGHRA and CDR2 YSYEKL come from the germline V gene. With 0 bases clipped from V and 11 bases from J, the junction kept 23 bases outside the gene matches. This CDR3 comprises 19 residues. The CDR3 nucleotides read TGCGCCAGCAGCCAAGATGACCCCAGATCAGCTAGCGGGTTGAACGGGCAGTACTTC. Amino acid sequence: CASSQDDPRSASGLNGQYF.

The chain recombines TRBV20-1 with TRBJ2-7; 7 bases are shared with TRBD1. The CDR3 has 15 residues. CDR1 is DFQATT and CDR2 is SNEGSKA in the germline V gene (reference sequence). V was pared by 3 bases and J by 0 bases, with 8 bases of the junction left unmatched. The CDR3 DNA reads as TGCAGTGCTAGTGATTCGACAGGGAGCTCCTACGAGCAGTACTTC. Its translation is CSASDSTGSSYEQYF.

This clonotype was observed a handful of times. The V gene is TRBV27, the J gene TRBJ2-1; D perhaps matches TRBD2 (6 bases). CDR1 is MNHEY, CDR2 SMNVEV, per germline (reference sequence). The V end lost 5 bases, the J end lost 4 bases, and 12 bases lay between the germline ends. The length of the CDR3 is 14 residues. The CDR3 loop reads CASSPRGKYNEQFF. In DNA, the CDR3 is TGTGCCAGCAGTCCCCGGGGGAAGTACAATGAGCAGTTCTTC.

The chain employs TRBV12-3 or TRBV12-4 and TRBJ1-1; a possible D gene is TRBD1 (6 bases). V dropped 8 bases and J dropped 6 bases, with 16 bases sitting between them. This CDR3 has 13 amino acids. This chain's CDR3 is CASRWGAGAEAFF. The CDR3 nucleotides read TGTGCCAGCCGTTGGGGGGCAGGTGCTGAAGCTTTCTTT.

This clonotype has more than one count but fewer than ten. The rearrangement uses TRBV10-3 and TRBJ1-2; a possible D gene is TRBD1 (5 bases). Germline CDR1 is ENHRY and CDR2 is SYGVKD. Trimming pared 0 bases from V and 6 bases from J, leaving 11 bases between. There are 14 residues in the CDR3. The CDR3 sequence is CAISESPGTHGYTF. DNA for the CDR3: TGTGCCATCAGTGAGTCGCCAGGGACCCATGGCTACACCTTC.

There are a few counts of this clonotype. V and J are TRBV12-3 or TRBV12-4 and TRBJ2-3; a possible D gene is TRBD1 (6 bases). V was cut by 6 bases and J by 10 bases, with 8 bases left in between. The CDR3 covers 10 residues. DNA for the CDR3: TGTGCCAGCAGGGGGACATCGCAGTATTTT. This translates into CASRGTSQYF.

The chain joins TRBV11-3 to TRBJ2-3; a weak D match, TRBD2 (6 bases). CDR3 size: 16 residues. Trimming removed 1 base at V and 0 bases at J, with 11 bases between. The germline CDR1 and CDR2 sequences are SGHNT and YENEEA. CDR3 residues: CASSLGHRESTDTQYF. The CDR3, as DNA: TGTGCCAGCAGCTTAGGGCACCGGGAGAGCACAGATACGCAGTATTTT.

This rearrangement joins TRBV4-2 to TRBJ1-2; unclear D gene. Trimming stripped 0 bases from V and 4 bases from J, with 12 bases between. The CDR3 is 15 residues long. CDR1 and CDR2 (germline): LGHNA, YNFKEQ. CDR3 nucleotide sequence: TGTGCCAGCAGCCAAGAGGGCTCCCTGGGCTATGGCTACACCTTC. Translated: CASSQEGSLGYGYTF.

The gene calls are TRBV1 and TRBJ2-4. TRBV1 is shown as a pseudogene. The CDR3 contains 14 residues. This CDR3 is CTSSQVRLRSEQYF. The DNA for the CDR3 is TGCACCAGCAGCCAAGTTCGCCTTCGGAGTGAGCAGTACTTC.

V and J are TRBV2 and TRBJ2-3; 7 nucleotides align to TRBD2. Germline V lookup: CDR1 SNHLY, CDR2 FYNNEI. J gave up 4 bases and V 0 bases, and 7 bases lay outside the gene matches. CDR3 length: 16 amino acids. The CDR3 reads CASSEAARELADTQYF. The CDR3 nucleotides read TGTGCCAGCAGTGAAGCGGCGCGGGAGTTGGCAGATACGCAGTATTTT.

The chain has TRBV6-5 and TRBJ2-3; D is possibly TRBD2 (6 bases). Trimming removed 11 bases from V and 4 bases from J, with 19 bases in between. CDR3 size: 14 residues. The germline V gene has CDR1 MNHEY and CDR2 SVGAGI. The DNA of the CDR3 is TGTGCCTGCGGCCGGGAGCCCCTTCCAGATACGCAGTATTTT. Its translation: CACGREPLPDTQYF.

This clonotype was counted between two and nine times. The genes are TRBV5-1 and TRBJ1-5; possibly TRBD1 for D (6 bases). Germline assignment: CDR1 SGHRS and CDR2 YFSETQ. Trimming removed 0 bases from V and 5 bases from J, with 12 bases in between. This CDR3 is built from 15 residues. As DNA, the CDR3 is TGCGCCAGCAGCTTGGACGGGGGGGCGGATCAGCCCCAGCATTTT. Translation: CASSLDGGADQPQHF. The full variable domain, its missing parts supplied by reference TRBV5-1 and TRBJ1-5, is KAGVTQTPRYLIKTRGQQVTLSCSPISGHRSVSWYQQTPGQGLQFLFEYFSETQRNKGNFPGRFSGRQFSNSRSEMNVSTLELGDSALYLCASSLDGGADQPQHFGDGTRLSIL.

V usage is TRBV5-5 and J usage is TRBJ2-1, with TRBD2 matching over 8 bases. CDR1 and CDR2 from the germline V gene are SGHKS and YYEKEE (reference sequence). V gave up 0 bases and J gave up 7 bases; unmatched junction bases: 6. This CDR3 is built from 15 residues. The DNA for the CDR3 is TGTGCCAGCAGCTTGGCGGGAGGGCCGGTTAATGAGCAGTTCTTC. This sequence encodes CASSLAGGPVNEQFF.

The chain combines TRBV6-2 or TRBV6-3 with TRBJ2-5; tentatively, D is TRBD1 or TRBD2 (5 bases each). The V and J ends lost 10 bases and 1 base respectively, with 19 bases between them. This CDR3 region has 15 residues. From germline, CDR1 is MNHEY and CDR2 SVGEGT. CDR3 sequence: CATGVPDRGQETQYF. DNA of the CDR3: TGTGCCACCGGGGTACCCGATAGGGGCCAAGAGACCCAGTACTTC.

Notes on this clonotype: Because the CDR3 is missing its conserved closing phenylalanine or tryptophan, this is likely a read error. The chain is built from TRBV7-9 and TRBJ2-5; maybe TRBD2 (6 bases). Germline CDR1 is SEHNR and CDR2 is FQNEAQ (reference sequence). This CDR3 is 13 amino acids long. V gave up 5 bases and J gave up 3 bases, with 10 bases separating them. CDR3 protein: CASSPGLEETQYV. CDR3 DNA sequence: TGTGCCAGCAGCCCGGGACTGGAAGAGACCCAGTACGTC.

A word on this clonotype: A read error may produce the germline difference seen at one junction end. This chain links TRBV6-6 with TRBJ2-7; D is unclear. The CDR3 runs to 14 residues. CDR1 and CDR2 from the germline V gene are MNHNY and SVGAGI (reference sequence). The CDR3 spells CVSSTTWASREQYF. CDR3 DNA: TGTGTCAGCAGTACGACATGGGCCTCAAGGGAGCAGTACTTC.

CDR3 region: CASSPEPAQPQHF. The CDR3, as DNA: TGCGCCAGCAGCCCAGAACCGGCTCAGCCCCAGCATTTT. This chain joins TRBV5-1 and TRBJ1-5; D ambiguous. Per the germline V gene, CDR1 is SGHRS and CDR2 is YFSETQ. The CDR3 is made up of 13 amino acids. Trimming took off 4 bases at V and 6 bases at J, with 11 bases between the two ends.

The rearrangement links TRBV20-1 to TRBJ1-2, with 7 bases aligning to TRBD1. Per germline, CDR1 DFQATT and CDR2 SNEGSKA (reference sequence). V lost 5 bases, J lost 4 bases, and 7 bases stayed unmatched. This CDR3 is built from 13 residues. The CDR3 DNA sequence: TGCAGTGCTCCTCACGCAGGGGGCTATGGCTACACCTTC. Amino acid sequence: CSAPHAGGYGYTF.

The chain joins TRBV24-1 to TRBJ2-3; D not certain. The CDR3 extends over 14 amino acids. V gave up 4 bases and J gave up 4 bases, with 11 bases separating them. Germline assignment: CDR1 KGHDR and CDR2 SFDVKD. Here the CDR3 reads CATSDPRPPDTQYF. The CDR3 region has the DNA TGTGCCACCAGTGACCCGCGGCCGCCAGATACGCAGTATTTT.